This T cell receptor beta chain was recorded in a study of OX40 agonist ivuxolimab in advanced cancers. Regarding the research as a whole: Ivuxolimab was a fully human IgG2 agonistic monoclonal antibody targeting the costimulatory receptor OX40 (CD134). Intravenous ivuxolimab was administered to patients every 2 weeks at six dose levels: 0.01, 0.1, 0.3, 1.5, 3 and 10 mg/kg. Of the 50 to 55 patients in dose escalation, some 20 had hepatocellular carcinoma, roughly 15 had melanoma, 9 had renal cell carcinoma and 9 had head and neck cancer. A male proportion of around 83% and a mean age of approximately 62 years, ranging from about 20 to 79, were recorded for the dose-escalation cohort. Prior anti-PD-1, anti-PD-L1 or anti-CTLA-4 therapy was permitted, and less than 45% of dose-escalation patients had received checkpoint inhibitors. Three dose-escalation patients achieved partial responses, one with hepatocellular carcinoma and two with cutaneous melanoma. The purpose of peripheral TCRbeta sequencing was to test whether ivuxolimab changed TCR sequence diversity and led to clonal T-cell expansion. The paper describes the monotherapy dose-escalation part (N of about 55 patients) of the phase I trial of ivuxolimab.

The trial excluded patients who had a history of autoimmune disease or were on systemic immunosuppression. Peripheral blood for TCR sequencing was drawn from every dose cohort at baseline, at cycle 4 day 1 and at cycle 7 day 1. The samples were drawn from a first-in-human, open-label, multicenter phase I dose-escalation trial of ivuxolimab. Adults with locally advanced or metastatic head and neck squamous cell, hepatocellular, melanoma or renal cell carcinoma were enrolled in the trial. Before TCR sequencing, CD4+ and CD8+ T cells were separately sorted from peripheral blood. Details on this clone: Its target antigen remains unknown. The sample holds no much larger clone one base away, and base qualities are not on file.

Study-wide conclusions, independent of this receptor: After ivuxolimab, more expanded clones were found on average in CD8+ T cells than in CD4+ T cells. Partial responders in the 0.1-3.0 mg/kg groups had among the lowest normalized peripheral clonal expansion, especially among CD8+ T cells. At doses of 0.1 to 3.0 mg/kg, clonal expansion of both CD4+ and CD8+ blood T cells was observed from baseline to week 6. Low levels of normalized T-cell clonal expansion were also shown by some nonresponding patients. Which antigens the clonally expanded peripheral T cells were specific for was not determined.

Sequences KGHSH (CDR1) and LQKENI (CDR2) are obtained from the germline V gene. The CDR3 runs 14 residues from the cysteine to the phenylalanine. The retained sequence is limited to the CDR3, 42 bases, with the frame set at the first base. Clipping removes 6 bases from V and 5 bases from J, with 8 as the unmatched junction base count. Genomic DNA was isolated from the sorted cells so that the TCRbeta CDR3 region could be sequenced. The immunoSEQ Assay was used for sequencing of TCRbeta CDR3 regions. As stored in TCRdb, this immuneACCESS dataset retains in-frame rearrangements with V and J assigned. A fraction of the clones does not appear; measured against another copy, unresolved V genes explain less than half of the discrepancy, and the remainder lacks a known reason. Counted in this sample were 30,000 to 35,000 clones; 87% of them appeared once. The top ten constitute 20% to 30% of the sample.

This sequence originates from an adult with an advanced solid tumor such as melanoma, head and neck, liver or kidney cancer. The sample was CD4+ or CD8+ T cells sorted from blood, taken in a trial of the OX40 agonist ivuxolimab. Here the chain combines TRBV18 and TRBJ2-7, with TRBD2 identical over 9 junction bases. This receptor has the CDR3 CASSPAGGRDEQYF. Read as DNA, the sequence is TGTGCCAGCTCGCCAGCGGGGGGCAGGGACGAGCAGTACTTC.